These 28 T cell receptor beta chains share one sample of origin, sequenced in a study of blood T cell repertoires in COVID-19. Sequencing was performed with immunoSEQ multiplex PCR; in TCRdb, only in-frame clones are kept and a portion is missing. The sample lists 170,000 or so clones; roughly 87% were seen once. Sequenced input: peripheral blood. Receptor source: a young man who had recovered from COVID-19.

The V call is TRBV28, the J call TRBJ1-1, with 7 positions matching TRBD1. The ends lost 3 bases at V and 1 base at J; junction bases unmatched: 11. The CDR3 totals 17 residues. Germline CDR1 MDHEN, CDR2 SYDVKM. For the CDR3, the DNA is TGTGCCAGCAGTTTTCCCATTACCGGGACAGAGAACACTGAAGCTTTCTTT. This sequence encodes CASSFPITGTENTEAFF.

The genes are TRBV7-9 and TRBJ2-7; 7 bases fit TRBD1. V trimming: 6 bases; J trimming: 3 bases; junction bases outside the gene matches: 11. Germline CDR1 SEHNR, CDR2 FQNEAQ (reference sequence). The CDR3 has 15 amino acids. DNA of the CDR3: TGTGCCAGCAGTCACCCCGGGACAGAAATCTACGAGCAGTACTTC. Encoded protein: CASSHPGTEIYEQYF.

J is TRBJ2-7 and V is TRBV7-3, with 11 bases matching TRBD2. The CDR3 runs 13 residues. V dropped 4 bases and J dropped 5; count of bases not matched to a gene: 1. The germline gives CDR1 SGHTA, CDR2 FQGTGA. CDR3 loop: CASSWGLADEQYF. The CDR3 DNA reads TGTGCCAGCAGCTGGGGACTAGCGGACGAGCAGTACTTC.

V is TRBV4-1 and J is TRBJ2-1, with D perhaps matching TRBD2 (6 bases). Per the germline V gene, CDR1 is MGHRA and CDR2 is YSYEKL. Trimming took 4 bases from V and 8 from J, leaving 15 bases between them. The CDR3 is made up of 14 amino acids. CDR3 bases: TGCGCCAGCAGCCCCCGGGGAGGAGCAGATGAGCAGTTCTTC. Its translation: CASSPRGGADEQFF.

The chain employs TRBV5-1 and TRBJ1-1, with a tentative D call TRBD1 (6 bases). Trimming removed 4 bases at V and 8 bases at J, with 15 bases between. The CDR3 sequence is 13 residues long. Germline V lookup: CDR1 SGHRS, CDR2 YFSETQ. CDR3 nucleotide sequence: TGCGCCAGCAGCCCCGCGGACAGCTTCGAAGCTTTCTTT. It translates to CASSPADSFEAFF.

V and J are TRBV5-1 and TRBJ1-2; D perhaps matches TRBD1 (6 bases). Germline lookup yields CDR1 SGHRS and CDR2 YFSETQ. The CDR3 length is 15 residues. V lost 0 bases and J lost 4, with 13 bases in between. CDR3 coding DNA: TGCGCCAGCAGCTTGGACAGGGCGGTTTTCTATGGCTACACCTTC. It codes for CASSLDRAVFYGYTF.

This sequence joins TRBV5-4 and TRBJ2-7, with TRBD2 identical over 8 bases. The CDR3 has 17 amino acids. Trimming took 0 bases from V and 1 from J; bases not matched to a gene: 9. The germline gives CDR1 SGHNT, CDR2 YYREEE (reference sequence). The CDR3 is CASSLAGLALTSYEQYF. The CDR3 DNA follows: TGTGCCAGCAGCTTGGCCGGACTAGCTTTAACGTCCTACGAGCAGTACTTC.

This chain links TRBV6-1 with TRBJ2-3, with 11 bases fitting TRBD2. Per germline, CDR1 MNHNS and CDR2 SASEGT. CDR3 size: 17 residues. The J segment lost 3 bases and the V segment lost 2 bases, leaving 7 bases of the junction unmatched. CDR3: CASSERVAGGDTDTQYF. CDR3 DNA sequence: TGTGCCAGCAGTGAAAGGGTAGCGGGAGGGGATACAGATACGCAGTATTTT.

There are a few counts of this clone. The chain carries TRBV6-5 and TRBJ1-1; D is possibly TRBD1 (5 bases). The CDR3 length is 14 residues. Germline lookup yields CDR1 MNHEY and CDR2 SVGAGI. V shed 10 bases and J shed 1 base, with 16 bases lying between them. The CDR3 bases are TGTGCCATCACCGGGGGGGGAGGGAACACTGAAGCTTTCTTT. It encodes CAITGGGGNTEAFF.

The rearrangement uses TRBV7-9 and TRBJ2-5, with 10 nucleotides matching TRBD2. CDR3 length equals 17 residues. The V gene end was trimmed by 0 bases and the J gene end by 2 bases; junction bases not matched to a gene: 6. Looked up from germline, CDR1 is SEHNR and CDR2 is FQNEAQ (reference sequence). The CDR3 sequence is CASSLAGSGRKQETQYF. The DNA for the CDR3 is TGTGCCAGCAGCTTAGCGGGTAGCGGGAGGAAACAAGAGACCCAGTACTTC.

The J gene is TRBJ2-5, the V gene TRBV24-1; D possibly corresponds to TRBD1 (5 bases). V was shortened by 1 base and J by 4 bases, with 12 bases between the two germline ends. The CDR3 loop spans 15 amino acids. Germline V gene data show CDR1 as KGHDR and CDR2 as SFDVKD. The CDR3 region has the DNA TGTGCCACCAGTGATTTCAAGGGGCGAGGAGAGACCCAGTACTTC. Translating gives CATSDFKGRGETQYF.

This sequence joins TRBV7-2 and TRBJ2-1; 11 nucleotides match TRBD2. CDR1 is SGHTA, CDR2 FQGNSA, per germline. J was trimmed by 6 bases and V by 6 bases; bases with no gene match: 7. The CDR3 is 15 amino acids. This chain's CDR3 is CASRRTSGPPNEQFF. The CDR3 DNA sequence: TGTGCCAGCAGGAGGACTAGCGGGCCGCCCAATGAGCAGTTCTTC.

The chain has TRBV7-9 and TRBJ2-7; 12 positions match TRBD1. Per the germline V gene, CDR1 is SEHNR and CDR2 is FQNEAQ (reference sequence). Trimming removed 5 bases from V and 5 bases from J; junction bases left unmatched: 7. This CDR3 is 15 amino acids long. CDR3 nucleotide sequence: TGTGCCAGCAGCCGAATCGGGACAGGGGGCCACGAGCAGTACTTC. Its translation is CASSRIGTGGHEQYF.

The V and J genes are TRBV29-1 and TRBJ1-5; weak D call: TRBD1 (6 bases). The CDR3 extends over 14 amino acids. Germline lookup yields CDR1 SQVTM and CDR2 ANQGSEA. Trimming took off 4 bases at V and 0 bases at J, with 10 bases between the two ends. Written as DNA, the CDR3 is TGCAGCGTTGGGTACAGGGATAGCAATCAGCCCCAGCATTTT. The encoded protein is CSVGYRDSNQPQHF.

This rearrangement joins TRBV27 to TRBJ2-7, with a possible D match to TRBD1 (6 bases). The CDR3 contains 15 residues. The germline CDR1 and CDR2 sequences are MNHEY and SMNVEV (reference sequence). V gave up 8 bases and J gave up 1 base, with 18 bases separating them. CDR3 sequence: CASRIEIGGSYEQYF. The DNA for the CDR3 is TGTGCCAGCCGTATCGAAATAGGGGGTTCCTACGAGCAGTACTTC.

The chain links TRBV25-1 to TRBJ2-1; TRBD2 aligns across 14 bases. The CDR3 consists of 15 residues. Germline lookup yields CDR1 MGHDK and CDR2 SYGVNS. Unmatched junction bases numbered 1, after V lost 3 bases and J lost 6 bases. CDR3 nucleotides: TGTGCCAGCAGTGATGGGACTAGCGGGAGCAATGAGCAGTTCTTC. Protein product: CASSDGTSGSNEQFF.

The chain combines TRBV10-3 with TRBJ2-5; TRBD1 aligns across 10 bases. CDR3 length: 16 residues. V shed 4 bases and J 0 bases; nucleotides not matched to a gene: 5. Germline V gives CDR1 ENHRY, CDR2 SYGVKD. The CDR3: CAISGGDRGYQETQYF. The CDR3 nucleotides are TGTGCCATCAGTGGGGGGGACAGGGGATACCAAGAGACCCAGTACTTC.

The V call is TRBV14, the J call TRBJ1-3; D is unresolved. Germline loops: CDR1 SGHDN, CDR2 FVKESK. Trimming took off 5 bases at V and 9 bases at J, with 17 bases between the two ends. The CDR3 is 14 residues long. CDR3 coding DNA: TGTGCCAGCAGCTACTTAGGAGCTGGTGGCACCATATATTTT. This gives the protein CASSYLGAGGTIYF.

The rearrangement links TRBV19 to TRBJ2-3; no definite D call. CDR3 length: 16 residues. In germline, CDR1 is LNHDA, CDR2 SQIVND (reference sequence). The V and J ends lost 4 bases and 6 bases respectively, with 20 bases between them. CDR3 nucleotides: TGTGCCAGTAGTACGTCGGCCCTAGGCTCTGGGGATACGCAGTATTTT. As protein: CASSTSALGSGDTQYF.

The chain joins TRBV19 to TRBJ2-5; possibly TRBD2 for D (5 bases). CDR3 length equals 13 residues. V dropped 6 bases and J dropped 7 bases, with 15 bases sitting between them. Germline V gene lookup returns CDR1 LNHDA and CDR2 SQIVND (reference sequence). Written as DNA, the CDR3 is TGTGCCAGTAGCGAAGGGAACCGGGGGACCCAGTACTTC. It yields the protein CASSEGNRGTQYF.

This rearrangement joins TRBV5-1 to TRBJ2-7; a possible D gene is TRBD2 (6 bases). The CDR3 extends over 14 amino acids. Germline values: CDR1 SGHRS, CDR2 YFSETQ. The V end was cut by 5 bases, the J end by 0 bases, with 12 bases between. This CDR3 reads CASRKDGSSYEQYF. The CDR3 nucleotides read TGCGCCAGCAGAAAGGACGGGAGCTCCTACGAGCAGTACTTC.

The chain couples TRBV11-2 to TRBJ2-1, with TRBD2 identical over 7 bases. The germline V gene has CDR1 SGHAT and CDR2 FQNNGV. The CDR3 runs 16 residues. V lost 3 bases, J lost 5 bases, and 10 bases stayed unmatched. The CDR3 spells CASSFPAREVDNEQFF. The CDR3 nucleotides are TGTGCCAGCAGCTTCCCCGCACGGGAGGTCGACAATGAGCAGTTCTTC.

The chain combines TRBV5-1 with TRBJ1-4; D perhaps matches TRBD1 (6 bases). V was pared by 2 bases and J by 8 bases, with 19 bases between. Looked up from germline, CDR1 is SGHRS and CDR2 is YFSETQ. CDR3 size: 16 residues. CDR3 sequence: CASSFLTGNLGEKLFF. As DNA, the CDR3 is TGCGCCAGCAGCTTCCTCACAGGGAACCTCGGAGAAAAACTGTTTTTT.

The CDR3 here is CASSERETQYF. The CDR3 bases are TGTGCCAGCAGTGAACGGGAGACCCAGTACTTC. The chain links TRBV6-1 to TRBJ2-5; D ambiguous. Germline CDR1 MNHNS, CDR2 SASEGT. The length of the CDR3 is 11 residues. Trimming removed 2 bases from V and 5 bases from J, with 3 bases in between.

The gene calls are TRBV28 and TRBJ1-2; 8 nucleotides agree with TRBD1. V lost 7 bases to trimming and J lost 8 bases; unmatched junction nucleotides: 12. Germline V gives CDR1 MDHEN, CDR2 SYDVKM. This CDR3 has 14 amino acids. DNA of the CDR3: TGTGCCAGCATCCTCCAGGGGGCGCAAGGAGGCTACACCTTC. Translating it yields CASILQGAQGGYTF.

V gene TRBV7-8 combines with J gene TRBJ2-2; a weak D match, TRBD1 (5 bases). The CDR3 runs 14 residues. Germline-derived CDR1 and CDR2 are SGHVS and FQNEAQ. V lost 5 bases and J lost 3, with 10 bases in between. CDR3 sequence: CASSAGHHTGELFF. As DNA, the CDR3 is TGTGCCAGCAGCGCCGGACACCACACCGGGGAGCTGTTTTTT.

The genes are TRBV25-1 and TRBJ2-6, with D possibly matching TRBD1 (5 bases). The CDR3 is 17 residues long. Germline V CDR1 and CDR2: MGHDK, SYGVNS. Trimming took 3 bases from V and 0 from J, leaving 12 bases between them. The CDR3 DNA reads as TGTGCCAGCAGTGAGCTTCGACAGATCTCTGGGGCCAACGTCCTGACTTTC. Amino acid sequence: CASSELRQISGANVLTF.

This clone came up once. This sequence joins TRBV5-1 and TRBJ2-7; 14 nucleotides line up with TRBD2. Per the germline V gene, CDR1 is SGHRS and CDR2 is YFSETQ. This CDR3 has 14 residues. V lost 4 bases to trimming and J lost 8 bases; unmatched junction nucleotides: 5. This chain's CDR3 is CASSQGTSGSQQYF. As DNA, the CDR3 is TGCGCCAGCAGCCAAGGGACTAGCGGGAGTCAGCAGTACTTC.